This T cell receptor (beta chain) is drawn from a study of cytomegalovirus exposure and HLA in healthy donors. Study findings and constraints: Highest at DRB1 and lowest at HLA-C, TCR association rates differed among HLA loci in a later analysis.

There are a few counts of this clone. No antigen is known for it. PCR was performed using 60 Vbeta and 13 Jbeta primers. TCRdb's copy holds only in-frame clones and misses some; the assay was immunoSEQ multiplex PCR. The data contain fewer than 150,000 clones, over 60% of them singletons. The receptor was isolated from a woman in her thirties or forties in good health and CMV-seropositive. The sequenced sample consisted of PBMCs.

The DNA for the CDR3 is TGTGCCAGCAGCTTGAGATCCGGGACTGAAGCTTTCTTT. Translating gives CASSLRSGTEAFF. The rearrangement uses TRBV5-6 and TRBJ1-1; the D is unclear. V lost 1 base and J lost 5, with 9 bases in between. CDR3 length: 13 amino acids. Germline values: CDR1 SGHDT, CDR2 YYEEEE.